A single sample gave rise to the 10 T cell receptor beta chains below, sequenced in a study of cytomegalovirus exposure and HLA in healthy donors. In the PCR, 60 Vbeta and 13 Jbeta primers were used. Here immunoSEQ multiplex PCR was the method, and the copy in TCRdb shows in-frame clones only, minus some. There are around 180,000 clones in the sample; around four fifths occur only once, and around 0.99% lies in the top ten. Sequenced input: PBMCs. These receptors were taken from a woman aged 40 to 55 in good health and CMV-seronegative.

V usage is TRBV30 and J usage is TRBJ1-5, with 7 bases matching TRBD1. This CDR3 region has 15 residues. Germline V CDR1 and CDR2: GTSNPN, SVGIG (reference sequence). With V trimmed by 5 bases and J by 3 bases, 10 bases remained unmatched. The CDR3 bases are TGTGCCTGGGCCCCCAGGGGGACAGTCAATCAGCCCCAGCATTTT. Translated, it gives CAWAPRGTVNQPQHF.

The V gene is TRBV5-6, the J gene TRBJ1-5, with a possible D match to TRBD1 (5 bases). Trimming shortened V by 2 bases and J by 3 bases, and 15 bases separated the two germline ends. This CDR3 spans 16 amino acids. The germline V gene has CDR1 SGHDT and CDR2 YYEEEE. The CDR3, as DNA: TGTGCCAGCAGCTTAGGCCACGACAGTTACAATCAGCCCCAGCATTTT. This translates into CASSLGHDSYNQPQHF.

The V call is TRBV5-1, the J call TRBJ1-4; maybe TRBD1 (5 bases). The length of the CDR3 is 16 residues. Germline CDR1 is SGHRS and CDR2 is YFSETQ. Trimming stripped 3 bases from V and 8 bases from J, with 20 bases between. CDR3 loop: CASSSGSGANREKLFF. Written as DNA, the CDR3 is TGCGCCAGCAGCTCAGGGTCAGGTGCTAATCGGGAAAAACTGTTTTTT.

This chain joins TRBV27 and TRBJ1-1; TRBD1 matches at 7 bases. CDR1 is MNHEY, CDR2 SMNVEV, per germline (reference sequence). The CDR3 spans 14 residues. Trimming cost V 6 bases and J 0 bases; bases outside gene matches: 4. The CDR3 DNA is TGTGCCAGCAGAATACAGGGGTTGAACACTGAAGCTTTCTTT. This sequence encodes CASRIQGLNTEAFF.

This clone has only a few counts. The V gene is TRBV19, the J gene TRBJ1-1; no clear D gene. The CDR3 is 13 amino acids. Trimming took off 3 bases at V and 1 base at J, with 6 bases between the two ends. The germline CDR1 and CDR2 sequences are LNHDA and SQIVND (reference sequence). The CDR3 is CASSMLENTEAFF. As DNA, the CDR3 is TGTGCCAGTAGTATGCTAGAGAACACTGAAGCTTTCTTT.

As to this clone: Other DNA variants within this sample encode the same CDR3. The J gene is TRBJ1-5, the V gene TRBV10-3; weak D call: TRBD1 (5 bases). Trimming left V 0 bases short and J 4 bases short, with 10 bases between. This CDR3 contains 15 residues. Looked up from germline, CDR1 is ENHRY and CDR2 is SYGVKD. This CDR3 is CAISESRGGNQPQHF. For the CDR3, the DNA is TGTGCCATCAGTGAGTCCCGGGGGGGTAATCAGCCCCAGCATTTT.

The rearrangement joins TRBV11-2 to TRBJ2-3; possible D gene TRBD1, 6 bases. Trimming removed 3 bases at V and 0 bases at J, with 7 bases between. Germline values: CDR1 SGHAT, CDR2 FQNNGV. The CDR3 runs 14 residues. Written as DNA, the CDR3 is TGTGCCAGCAGCTTCGACAGGAGCACAGATACGCAGTATTTT. It specifies CASSFDRSTDTQYF.

J is TRBJ2-7 and V is TRBV6-5; TRBD2 might be the D (5 bases). The CDR3 runs to 15 residues. The V gene lost 6 bases and the J gene lost 4 bases, with 19 bases spanning the gap. In germline, CDR1 is MNHEY, CDR2 SVGAGI. For the CDR3, the DNA is TGTGCCAGCAGCCCTAAGCCGGGCCCGGGGTACGAGCAGTACTTC. Its protein is CASSPKPGPGYEQYF.

The sample holds one count of this clone. V usage is TRBV5-6 and J usage is TRBJ2-4, with TRBD1 identical over 9 bases. The V segment lost 4 bases and the J segment 8 bases; nucleotides outside the gene matches: 4. The germline CDR1 and CDR2 sequences are SGHDT and YYEEEE. The CDR3 totals 13 residues. CDR3 sequence (DNA): TGTGCCAGCAGCAGGACAGGGGCTGACATTCAGTACTTC. Translation: CASSRTGADIQYF. Variable domain in full (rest from reference TRBV5-6 and TRBJ2-4): DAGVTQSPTHLIKTRGQQVTLRCSPKSGHDTVSWYQQALGQGPQFIFQYYEEEERQRGNFPDRFSGHQFPNYSSELNVNALLLGDSALYLCASSRTGADIQYFGAGTRLSVL.

About this clone: This CDR3 is also generated by other DNA sequences in the sample. The rearrangement joins TRBV5-1 to TRBJ1-1; D ambiguous. V was shortened by 0 bases and J by 0 bases, with 3 bases between the two germline ends. Germline values: CDR1 SGHRS, CDR2 YFSETQ. The CDR3 contains 13 residues. CDR3 DNA: TGCGCCAGCAGCTTGGCTGTGAACACTGAAGCTTTCTTT. It yields the protein CASSLAVNTEAFF.